Below are 9 T cell receptor beta chains sequenced from a single sample in a study of T cells after somatic rescue of genetic block. Some clones are missing from TCRdb's copy, which holds only in-frame ones; the method was immunoSEQ multiplex PCR. The sample yields tens of thousands of clones, roughly 90% seen once. Source material: peripheral blood mononuclear cells (PBMCs). All receptors derive from a man aged 30-40 years.

The chain couples TRBV5-4 to TRBJ2-2; D is tentatively TRBD1 or TRBD2 (5 bases each). V was pared by 4 bases and J by 1 base, with 14 bases between. The germline V gene encodes CDR1 SGHNT and CDR2 YYREEE (reference sequence). The CDR3 sequence is 16 residues long. Here the CDR3 DNA reads TGTGCCAGCAGCCCTTCTACGGGGCGGAACACCGGGGAGCTGTTTTTT. Residues: CASSPSTGRNTGELFF.

The chain links TRBV30 to TRBJ1-2, with no clear D. CDR3 length: 12 residues. CDR1 is GTSNPN, CDR2 SVGIG, per germline (reference sequence). Trimming removed 1 base at V and 8 bases at J, with 11 bases between. In DNA form, the CDR3 reads TGTGCCTGGAGTGGTAGGCTCGACGGCTACACCTTC. Its protein product is CAWSGRLDGYTF.

The chain carries TRBV18 and TRBJ2-3; D gene unclear. CDR1 and CDR2 from the germline V gene are KGHSH and LQKENI. V lost 8 bases to trimming and J lost 4 bases, with 7 bases between them. The CDR3 is 11 residues long. The CDR3 DNA is TGTGCCAGCGCTGAAGCAGATACGCAGTATTTT. It is translated as CASAEADTQYF.

The CDR3 is CASSQDHGLSYEQYF. CDR3 DNA: TGCGCCAGCAGCCAAGATCACGGATTATCCTACGAGCAGTACTTC. The chain carries TRBV4-3 and TRBJ2-7, with D unresolved. V was trimmed by 0 bases and J by 1 base, leaving 10 bases between them. CDR3 size: 15 residues. CDR1 is LGHNA, CDR2 YSLEER, per germline.

V gene TRBV6-1 combines with J gene TRBJ2-7; D is ambiguous. The germline gives CDR1 MNHNS, CDR2 SASEGT. This CDR3 comprises 12 residues. V was trimmed by 1 base and J by 3 bases, leaving 4 bases between them. The CDR3 sequence: CASSEVFYEQYF. The CDR3 DNA is TGTGCCAGCAGTGAAGTTTTCTACGAGCAGTACTTC.

V is TRBV19 and J is TRBJ2-7, with 9 bases matching TRBD2. Germline V gives CDR1 LNHDA, CDR2 SQIVND (reference sequence). This CDR3 spans 15 amino acids. After removal of 1 base from V and 1 base from J, the junction contained 2 bases not matched to a gene. The CDR3 nucleotides read TGTGCCAGTAGTATAGTCCTAGCGGGGTCCTACGAGCAGTACTTC. Amino acids: CASSIVLAGSYEQYF.

This clone was detected once. CDR3 sequence reads: CASSLWSTGELFF. CDR3 bases: TGTGCCAGCAGCTTGTGGTCGACCGGGGAGCTGTTTTTT. This rearrangement joins TRBV5-5 to TRBJ2-2, with no clear D. Per germline, CDR1 SGHKS and CDR2 YYEKEE (reference sequence). V was cut by 1 base and J by 5 bases, with 6 bases left in between. The CDR3 consists of 13 residues.

The V call is TRBV20-1, the J call TRBJ1-1; no reliable D call. The CDR3 is made up of 11 amino acids. Germline V gene sequence: CDR1 DFQATT, CDR2 SNEGSKA (reference sequence). Trimming pared 3 bases from V and 10 bases from J, leaving 12 bases between. The CDR3 region is CSARMQLAAFF. CDR3 nucleotides: TGCAGTGCTAGGATGCAGCTGGCAGCTTTCTTT.

The J gene is TRBJ1-5, the V gene TRBV5-5; D uncertain. V lost 0 bases to trimming and J lost 5 bases, with 9 bases between them. Germline CDR1 SGHKS, CDR2 YYEKEE (reference sequence). The CDR3 totals 14 residues. The CDR3 protein is CASSLVSGDQPQHF. The CDR3 coding sequence is TGTGCCAGCAGCTTGGTATCCGGGGATCAGCCCCAGCATTTT.